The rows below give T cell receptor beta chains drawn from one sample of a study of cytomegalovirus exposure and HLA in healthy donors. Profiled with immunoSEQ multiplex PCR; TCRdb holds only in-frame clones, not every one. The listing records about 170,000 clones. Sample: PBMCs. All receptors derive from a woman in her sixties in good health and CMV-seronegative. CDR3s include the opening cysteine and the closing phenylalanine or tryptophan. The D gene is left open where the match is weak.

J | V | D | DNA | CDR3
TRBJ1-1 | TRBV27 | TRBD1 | TGTGCCAGCAGCTGGACAGGAGGGAACACTGAAGCTTTCTTT | CASSWTGGNTEAFF
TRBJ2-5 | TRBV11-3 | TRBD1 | TGTGCCAGCAGCCTGGGACAGGGGGAGTGGGAGACCCAGTACTTC | CASSLGQGEWETQYF
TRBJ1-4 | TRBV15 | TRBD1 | TGTGCCACCAGCAGAGTGGGGACAGCTAATGAAAAACTGTTTTTT | CATSRVGTANEKLFF
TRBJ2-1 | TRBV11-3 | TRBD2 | TGTGCCAGCAGCTTGGGCGGGAGATACAATGAGCAGTTCTTC | CASSLGGRYNEQFF
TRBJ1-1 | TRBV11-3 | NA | TGTGCCAGCAGCCTAGGGAACGGACAGAACACTGAAGCTTTCTTT | CASSLGNGQNTEAFF
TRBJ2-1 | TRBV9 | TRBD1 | TGTGCCAGCAGCGCATTTGGACAGGGCCAAGATGAGCAGTTCTTC | CASSAFGQGQDEQFF
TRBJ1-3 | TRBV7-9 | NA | TGTGCCAGCAGCTCCCTAGGTTCGGGGTCTGGAAACACCATATATTTT | CASSSLGSGSGNTIYF
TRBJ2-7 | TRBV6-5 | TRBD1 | TGTGCCAGCAGTTACTTCGCAGGGGGACGCTACGAGCAGTACTTC | CASSYFAGGRYEQYF
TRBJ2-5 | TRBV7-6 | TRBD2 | TGTGCCAGCAGCTTAGCCTGGGGACTAGCGGGGAGTCAAGAGACCCAGTACTTC | CASSLAWGLAGSQETQYF
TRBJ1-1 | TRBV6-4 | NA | TGTGCCAGCAGTCAATCGATACGGGGCACTGAAGCTTTCTTT | CASSQSIRGTEAFF
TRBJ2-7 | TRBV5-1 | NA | TGCGCCAGCAGCTTCGGTCACCGGGACAACCCCTACGAGCAGTACTTC | CASSFGHRDNPYEQYF
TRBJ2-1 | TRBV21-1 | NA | TGTGCCAGCAGCAAAGGAACACCAGGAGGTCCGTACAATGAGCAGTTCTTC | CASSKGTPGGPYNEQFF
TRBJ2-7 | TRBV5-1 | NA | TGCGCCAGCAGGCCCCTTGTGGCCTCCTACGAGCAGTACTTC | CASRPLVASYEQYF
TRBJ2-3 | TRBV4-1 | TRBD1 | TGCGCCAGCAGCCAAGTTGGACAGGGAGTCACAGATACGCAGTATTTT | CASSQVGQGVTDTQYF
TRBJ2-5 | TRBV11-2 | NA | TGTGCCAGCAGCTTAGATCCCTTGACCCAGTACTTC | CASSLDPLTQYF
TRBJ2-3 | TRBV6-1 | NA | TGTGCCAGCAGTGAAGCCGGAGCGGGCACAGATACGCAGTATTTT | CASSEAGAGTDTQYF
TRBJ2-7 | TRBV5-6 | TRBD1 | TGTGCCAGCAGCCCCCTGACAGGGACCTACGAGCAGTACTTC | CASSPLTGTYEQYF
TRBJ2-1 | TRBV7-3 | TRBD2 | TGTGCCAGCAGCTTAATTCGGGGGGATGGGCAGTTCTTC | CASSLIRGDGQFF
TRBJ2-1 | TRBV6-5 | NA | TGTGCCAGCAGTTACGATGACAGCTACAATGAGCAGTTCTTC | CASSYDDSYNEQFF
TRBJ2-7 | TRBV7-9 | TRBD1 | TGTGCCAGCAGCGTGCTCGGGACAGGGAGATCTTACGAGCAGTACTTC | CASSVLGTGRSYEQYF
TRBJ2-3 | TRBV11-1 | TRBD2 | TGTGCCAGCAGCCGAGGGACTAGCCAAGCTACAGATACGCAGTATTTT | CASSRGTSQATDTQYF
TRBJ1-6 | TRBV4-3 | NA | TGCGCCAGCAGCCAAGACCCCACAGGGAATAATTCACCCCTCCACTTT | CASSQDPTGNNSPLHF
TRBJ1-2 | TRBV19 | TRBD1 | TGTGCCAGTAGTATAGGGGGACAGGGCGGTGGCTACACCTTC | CASSIGGQGGGYTF
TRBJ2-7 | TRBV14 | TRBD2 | TGTGCCAGCAGCCCGGGACTAGCGGGCTCCTACGAGCAGTACTTC | CASSPGLAGSYEQYF
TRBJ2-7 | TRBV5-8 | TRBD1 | TGTGCCAGCAGCGTAGACAGGGACGCCTACGAGCAGTACTTC | CASSVDRDAYEQYF
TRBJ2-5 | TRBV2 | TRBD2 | TGTGCCAGCAGTTACACTAGCGGGAGTACGGAGACCCAGTACTTC | CASSYTSGSTETQYF
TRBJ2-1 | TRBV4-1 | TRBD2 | TGCGCCAGCAGCCAAGAAGGACTAGCGGGGGGTTATGAGCAGTTCTTC | CASSQEGLAGGYEQFF
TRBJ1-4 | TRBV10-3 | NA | TGTGCCATCAGTGACCCGACAGCAACTAATGAAAAACTGTTTTTT | CAISDPTATNEKLFF
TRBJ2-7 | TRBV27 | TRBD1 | TGTGCCAGCAGTGTGGGACAGGGGATTTACGAGCAGTACTTC | CASSVGQGIYEQYF
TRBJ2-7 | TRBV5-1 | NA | TGCGCCAGCAGCTTGAATAGCGAGCAGTACTTC | CASSLNSEQYF
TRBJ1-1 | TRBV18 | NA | TGTGCCAGCCTACAATGGGGCAGACCGTTGAACACTGAAGCTTTCTTT | CASLQWGRPLNTEAFF
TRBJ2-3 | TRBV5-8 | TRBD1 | TGTGCCAGCAGCTTGGGGGGTTCGGGACAGGGGACAGATACGCAGTATTTT | CASSLGGSGQGTDTQYF
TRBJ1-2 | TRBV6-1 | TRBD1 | TGTGCCAGCAGTGAAAGGGACAGGGCTGGGGGCTACACCTTC | CASSERDRAGGYTF
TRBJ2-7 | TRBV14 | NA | TGTGCCAGCAGTCCTTGGGCGGGAAGAGAGCAGTACTTC | CASSPWAGREQYF
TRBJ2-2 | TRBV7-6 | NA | TGTGCCAGCAGCCCTACAGGGACCAACACCGGGGAGCTGTTTTTT | CASSPTGTNTGELFF
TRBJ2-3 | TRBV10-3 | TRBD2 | TGTGCCATCAGAGGCTCTAGCGGGGATGCAGATACGCAGTATTTT | CAIRGSSGDADTQYF
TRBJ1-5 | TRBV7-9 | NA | TGTGCCAGCAGCGCAACAGTTTATCAGCCCCAGCACTTT | CASSATVYQPQHF
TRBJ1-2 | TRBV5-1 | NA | TGCGCCAGCAGCTCAGTCGGCGGGGCTGGCTACACCTTC | CASSSVGGAGYTF
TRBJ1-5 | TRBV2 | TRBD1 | TGTGCCAGCAACACGGGACAGGGGCAGCAGCCCCAGCATTTT | CASNTGQGQQPQHF
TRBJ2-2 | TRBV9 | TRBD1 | TGTGCCAGCAGCGTAGTGACAGGGGGGACCGGGGAGCTGTTTTTT | CASSVVTGGTGELFF
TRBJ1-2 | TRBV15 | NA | TGTGCCACCAGCAGAGATTTATGGGGACACACTAACTATGGCTACACCTTC | CATSRDLWGHTNYGYTF